Given below is one TCR beta chain in context. This clonotype was observed many times. Its antigen is currently not known. There are no base qualities to consult, and no much larger clone falls within one base. Receptor libraries were prepared by 5' RACE. The instrument given in TCRdb is Illumina HiSeq 2500. A second PCR of roughly 7 to 12 cycles was run with a J-beta primer mix and a sample-barcoded 5' primer. A template-switch 5' adaptor carrying 12 random nucleotides introduced a unique molecular identifier onto each TCR beta cDNA molecule. Each sample yielded at least 2.5 million CDR3-containing paired-end reads. First-strand cDNA synthesis was performed from all RNA using the Mint cDNA synthesis kit, with priming by a TRBC-specific oligonucleotide. All cDNA was treated with uracil-DNA glycosylase and then went through a first 18-cycle PCR with the universal primers M1SS and BC2_uni_R. In the authors' own workflow: For normalization, 1 million high-quality reads, each with a distinct molecular identifier, were randomly selected from each sample. Reads with shared molecular identifiers were discarded instead of being binned into consensus sequences. MiTCR, set to a Q25 quality threshold and the strictest error-elimination algorithm, was used for CDR3 identification, clonotype clustering and error correction. Lower-bound total TCR beta diversity was estimated with a nonparametric unseen species model using Euler transformation. TCRdb's own reprocessing of the public reads used fastp at Q25 and MiXCR and kept productive beta chains. Under each unique CDR3 protein, matching rows form one entry showing the most common genes and DNA. The V and J calls and clone size are TCRdb's, not the authors'. The sample table holds 870,000 or so distinct CDR3 sequences, of which under 30% were seen once. The leading ten clones occupy 17% of the sample.

The source of the sample is a study of blood T cells in healthy people across ages (dated by TCRdb to between 2014 and 2016). Background on the whole study: In model experiments, template switching captured about one uniquely barcoded TCR beta cDNA molecule for every two T cells. Using deep sequencing normalized with unique cDNA molecular identifiers, the study measured how TCR beta repertoire diversity changes with age. Four age groups were formed from the donors: young (average approximately 15 years), middle-aged (just under 40), aged (more than 55) and long-lived (about 80). Donors of different ages were randomly distributed across sequencing lanes to avoid experimental bias. The study analyzed two additional independent replicas of 1 million unique cDNA reads from the same blood draw for two donors, one aged 18 to 29 and one aged 80 or older.

Via the germline V gene, CDR1 is LGHNA and CDR2 YSLEER. Trimming takes 1 base from V and 6 bases from J, and the germline ends sit 15 bases apart. The CDR3 starts with the cysteine, ends with the phenylalanine, and has 15 residues. Just CDR3 DNA is preserved here, 45 bases in frame from base 1. Overall study outcomes, separate from this receptor: Because profiling used bulk unsorted PBMCs, naive and antigen-experienced compartments could not be compared conclusively. Total diversity estimates from one million sequenced T cells were considered lower bounds and underestimates. Because the CMV infection status of the donors was unknown, age-related changes in expanded clonotypes may potentially have been confounded. The percentage of naive T cells measured by flow cytometry correlated strongly with observed TCR beta diversity. Compared with the aged group, the long-lived group had more naive CD4+ T cells, fewer expanded clones and increased TCR diversity, a pattern suggesting age selection. Observed TCR beta diversity per million T cells fell roughly linearly with age, and a significant reduction was already apparent by age about 38.

Systemically healthy Caucasian individuals from Russia, some 38 in total and aged about 6 to 95 years, were included as donors. Each donor gave ten milliliters of peripheral blood, collected into EDTA-treated Vacutainer tubes. Ficoll-Paque density-gradient centrifugation was used to isolate PBMCs, with at least 6.5 million per sample. Trizol reagent was used to extract total RNA from PBMCs, with at least 5 micrograms per sample. The percentages of naive CD45RAhigh/CD27high T cells were determined by flow cytometry on a PBMC aliquot from every donor. The sequence came from a woman aged 80 or over in good health. The V gene is TRBV4-3 and the J gene is TRBJ1-2, with the D gene uncertain. Sequencing was carried out using blood. The sequenced DNA: TGCGCCAGCAGCCAAGGGAAAGGGCGTGTGGATGGCTACACCTTC. Translated, it gives CASSQGKGRVDGYTF.